A selection of T cell receptor beta chains follows, all from one sample in a study of blood T cell repertoires in COVID-19. The repertoire was sequenced with immunoSEQ multiplex PCR; TCRdb's copy has only in-frame clones and lacks some. This sample carries a few hundred thousand clones, under 90% of them seen once, and the ten largest clones take 2% to 2.5%. The specimen was peripheral blood. The receptors stem from a man aged 50-60 years with acute or convalescent COVID-19. Both conserved end residues are part of each CDR3. D genes are given only for firm matches. Size values are once, few and many counts, or a class for expanded clones, and some rows have none.

NA	TRBV5-5	TRBJ2-2	NA	15	TGTGCCAGCAGCTTGGGACAGGGAGGCACCGGGGAGCTGTTTTTT	CASSLGQGGTGELFF
NA	TRBV10-3	TRBJ2-4	NA	15	TGTGCCATCAGTGAGTCACGGGGGGCCCAAAACATTCAGTACTTC	CAISESRGAQNIQYF
NA	TRBV11-2	TRBJ1-2	NA	14	TGTGCCAGCAGCTTGGGCCAGCCAGGCTATGGCTACACCTTC	CASSLGQPGYGYTF
NA	TRBV5-1	TRBJ1-3	TRBD1	14	TGCGCCAGCAGCTCTGGACAGGGTACCGACACCATATATTTT	CASSSGQGTDTIYF
NA	TRBV6-2/TRBV6-3	TRBJ1-5	NA	17	TGTGCCAGCAGTCTAATTCCTTCGGGGGGAGAAAATCAGCCCCAGCATTTT	CASSLIPSGGENQPQHF
NA	TRBV18	TRBJ2-1	NA	13	TGTGCCAGCTCACCGAATCGGGGGAGTGAGCAGTTCTTC	CASSPNRGSEQFF
few	TRBV2	TRBJ1-2	TRBD1	14	TGTGCCAGCAGTGAAGTCCCAGGGGGTATAGGCTACACCTTC	CASSEVPGGIGYTF
few	TRBV6-5	TRBJ2-2	NA	14	TGTGCCAGCAGTTACGCCGAGGACACCGGGGAGCTGTTTTTT	CASSYAEDTGELFF
NA	TRBV5-4	TRBJ2-5	TRBD1	15	TGTGCCAGCAGCTCCGGGACAGGAGTCGGGGAGACCCAGTACTTC	CASSSGTGVGETQYF
NA	TRBV5-1	TRBJ1-2	NA	15	TGCGCCAGCAGCTTCAGCCTTCCGGACCCGGGAGGCTACACCTTC	CASSFSLPDPGGYTF
NA	TRBV2	TRBJ2-3	TRBD1	16	TGTGCCAGCAACCAGCTGGGGACAGCTAGCACAGATACGCAGTATTTT	CASNQLGTASTDTQYF
NA	TRBV12-5	TRBJ2-1	TRBD2	13	TGTGCTAGTGGTTCAAGACTAGCAGATGAGCAGTTCTTC	CASGSRLADEQFF
NA	TRBV11-2	TRBJ1-6	NA	15	TGTGCCAGCAGCCCCCGTGGGGGGGCCAATTCACCCCTCCACTTT	CASSPRGGANSPLHF
NA	TRBV5-6	TRBJ2-7	NA	14	TGTGCCAGCAGCCCCATTGGGGGGAACTACGAGCAGTACTTC	CASSPIGGNYEQYF
NA	TRBV20-1	TRBJ2-4	NA	14	TGCAGTGCTAGTATGTCGGGGGTCAAAAACATTCAGTACTTC	CSASMSGVKNIQYF
NA	TRBV6-2/TRBV6-3	TRBJ2-7	NA	12	TGTGCCAGCAGTTACGCGAGGGCCGAGCAGTACTTC	CASSYARAEQYF
NA	TRBV29-1	TRBJ1-2	TRBD1	12	TGCAGCGTTGGGGACAGTACCCATGGCTACACCTTC	CSVGDSTHGYTF
NA	TRBV9	TRBJ1-2	TRBD1	13	TGTGCCAGCAGCAATACAACAGGGGTAAACTACACCTTC	CASSNTTGVNYTF
NA	TRBV9	TRBJ1-1	NA	12	TGTGCCAGCAGCGTAGGGCAGGGTGAAGCTTTCTTT	CASSVGQGEAFF
NA	TRBV18	TRBJ2-6	NA	17	TGTGCCAGCTCACGCCTAACTCAGGGCTCTGGGGCCAACGTCCTGACTTTC	CASSRLTQGSGANVLTF
NA	TRBV6-5	TRBJ2-2	NA	14	TGTGCCAGCAGCCCCGGAGCGAACACCGGGGAGCTGTTTTTT	CASSPGANTGELFF
NA	TRBV14	TRBJ1-2	TRBD1	13	TGTGCCAGCAGACCTACTCAGGGGGTAGGCTACACCTTC	CASRPTQGVGYTF
NA	TRBV5-1	TRBJ1-4	NA	15	TGCGCCAGCAGCTCCCAGGAGGCAACTAATGAAAAACTGTTTTTT	CASSSQEATNEKLFF
NA	TRBV20-1	TRBJ1-2	TRBD1	10	TGCCAAGTCCCACAGGGGGGCTACACCTTC	CQVPQGGYTF
NA	TRBV9	TRBJ2-3	TRBD2	13	TGTGCCAGCAGTACGGGGGGGCAATATACGCAGTATTTT	CASSTGGQYTQYF
NA	TRBV3-1/TRBV3-2	TRBJ2-7	NA	14	TGTGCCAGCAGCCAGGGCAGGGGCCTCTACGAGCAGTACTTC	CASSQGRGLYEQYF
once	TRBV13	TRBJ1-4	NA	16	TGTGCCAGCAGCTTAGCGTTGGGAGTCCTTAATGAAAAACTGTTTTTT	CASSLALGVLNEKLFF
many	TRBV5-4	TRBJ1-3	NA	15	TGTGCCAGCAGCTTGCAAGGGGTCTCTGGAAACACCATATATTTT	CASSLQGVSGNTIYF
NA	TRBV28	TRBJ2-7	NA	12	TGTGCCAGCAGTACCCGGCGGTACGAGCAGTACTTC	CASSTRRYEQYF
NA	TRBV6-5	TRBJ2-1	TRBD2	15	TGTGCCAGCAAACCGTTAGCGGGGCCCTACAATGAGCAGTTCTTC	CASKPLAGPYNEQFF
NA	TRBV6-1	TRBJ2-1	NA	11	TGTGCCAGCAGTTGGGGCAGCGAGCAGTTCTTC	CASSWGSEQFF
NA	TRBV6-6	TRBJ1-6	NA	18	TGTGCCAGCAGTCCGCCCCAGACGGGGAGCTCCTATAATTCACCCCTCCACTTT	CASSPPQTGSSYNSPLHF
NA	TRBV5-8	TRBJ1-5	TRBD1	16	TGTGCCAGCAGCGGAGGGACAGGGCAAGGGGCTCAGCCCCAGCATTTT	CASSGGTGQGAQPQHF
NA	TRBV4-2	TRBJ1-1	TRBD1	13	TGTGCCAGCAGCCAAGCGGACAGGATCGAAGCTTTCTTT	CASSQADRIEAFF
NA	TRBV6-5	TRBJ1-1	NA	13	TGTGCCAGCAGGGCCGGGGTTAACACTGAAGCTTTCTTT	CASRAGVNTEAFF
NA	TRBV12-3/TRBV12-4	TRBJ2-7	NA	12	TGTGCCAGCAGCCCGACAGGACTCGAGCAGTACTTC	CASSPTGLEQYF
NA	TRBV7-2	TRBJ2-7	NA	13	TGTGCCAGCAGCTTATCGGGGGTTGGCGAGCAGTACTTC	CASSLSGVGEQYF
NA	TRBV3-1/TRBV3-2	TRBJ2-7	TRBD1	15	TGTGCCAGCAGCCGCCCTGGACAGGGAACCTACGAGCAGTACTTC	CASSRPGQGTYEQYF
NA	TRBV7-9	TRBJ2-1	TRBD1	15	TGTGCCAGCAGCCACCGGGACAGCCCTTACAATGAGCAGTTCTTC	CASSHRDSPYNEQFF
NA	TRBV7-2	TRBJ2-1	TRBD1	14	TGTGCCAGCATCCTCAACAGGGGATACTCTGAGCAGTTCTTC	CASILNRGYSEQFF
NA	TRBV10-2	TRBJ1-6	NA	13	TGCGCCAGCAGTGGGCAGGGCGATTCACCCCTCCACTTT	CASSGQGDSPLHF
NA	TRBV5-1	TRBJ1-1	TRBD1	14	TGCGCCAGCAGCCCCGGGACAGGGAGGGATGAAGCTTTCTTT	CASSPGTGRDEAFF
NA	TRBV6-5	TRBJ1-1	TRBD1	15	TGTGCCAGCAGGATGGGACAGGGCTCGGGTACTGAAGCTTTCTTT	CASRMGQGSGTEAFF
NA	TRBV2	TRBJ2-6	NA	19	TGTGCCAGCAGAGATGCAGACAGTTTAGCAGAATCCGGGGCCAACGTCCTGACTTTC	CASRDADSLAESGANVLTF
NA	TRBV4-1	TRBJ2-1	TRBD2	13	TGCGCCAGCAGCCAGACTAGCAGCAATGAGCAGTTCTTC	CASSQTSSNEQFF
NA	TRBV7-3	TRBJ2-5	NA	14	TGTGCCAGCAGCTTAACGGGGGGGCGCGAGACCCAGTACTTC	CASSLTGGRETQYF
NA	TRBV5-1	TRBJ2-3	NA	14	TGCGCCAGCAGCGGCGGACAAGTCGAGGATACGCAGTATTTT	CASSGGQVEDTQYF
NA	TRBV27	TRBJ2-6	NA	18	TGTGCCAGCAGTTTATGGCCCCAGAGACACTCTGGGGCCAACGTCCTGACTTTC	CASSLWPQRHSGANVLTF
NA	TRBV9	TRBJ2-5	TRBD1	13	TGTGCCAGCAGCGGGGACAGAAAAGAGACCCAGTACTTC	CASSGDRKETQYF